The next 5 T cell receptor beta chains were all read from a single sample in a study of T cells after yellow fever vaccination. TCRdb processed the 5' RACE reads anew with MiXCR; each CDR3 protein has one entry. The sample holds some 150,000 distinct CDR3 sequences; about a tenth are singletons and the top ten take about 40%. Material: CD8+ T cells sorted from PBMCs, obtained 45 days after the yellow fever booster vaccination. The receptors derive from a young man who received the YFV17D yellow fever vaccine.

This clonotype has just a few counts. The gene calls are TRBV15 and TRBJ2-3, with 9 bases identical to TRBD2. The CDR3 runs 18 residues. After removal of 2 bases from V and 5 bases from J, the junction contained 14 bases not matched to a gene. Germline CDR1 LNHNV, CDR2 YYDKDF (reference sequence). The CDR3 region is CATSRHGSLAGSGDTQYF. The CDR3 bases are TGTGCCACCAGCAGACACGGAAGTCTAGCGGGGTCCGGAGATACGCAGTATTTT.

This clonotype was counted between two and nine times. The CDR3 loop is CASSLDFRTGSNYGYTF. CDR3 nucleotide sequence: TGTGCCAGCAGCTTGGATTTCAGGACAGGGTCTAACTATGGCTACACCTTC. The chain employs TRBV5-5 and TRBJ1-2; 8 bases match TRBD1. This CDR3 is built from 17 residues. The germline gives CDR1 SGHKS, CDR2 YYEKEE (reference sequence). The V gene end was trimmed by 0 bases and the J gene end by 0 bases; junction bases not matched to a gene: 7.

This clonotype was seen at least ten times. The rearrangement links TRBV11-2 to TRBJ2-5; 7 bases are shared with TRBD2. Trimming cost V 1 base and J 2 bases; bases outside gene matches: 10. Germline V CDR1 and CDR2: SGHAT, FQNNGV. The CDR3 has 17 residues. The CDR3 DNA sequence: TGTGCCAGCAGCTTAGGAGGGCGGGGGATGGGGCAAGAGACCCAGTACTTC. Residues: CASSLGGRGMGQETQYF.

In this sample, this clonotype turned up many times. V is TRBV6-6 and J is TRBJ2-1; D ambiguous. This CDR3 has 15 amino acids. The V end was cut by 6 bases, the J end by 0 bases, with 12 bases between. The germline gives CDR1 MNHNY, CDR2 SVGAGI (reference sequence). CDR3 residues: CASSIPFSSYNEQFF. The CDR3 nucleotides read TGTGCCAGCAGCATCCCTTTCAGCTCCTACAATGAGCAGTTCTTC.

The J gene is TRBJ2-7, the V gene TRBV29-1; D possibly corresponds to TRBD2 (5 bases). The CDR3 has 12 residues. Germline CDR1 SQVTM, CDR2 ANQGSEA. V was pared by 3 bases and J by 6 bases, with 12 bases between. CDR3 nucleotides: TGCAGCGTTGAGCCTCAGAGCGGCGAGCAGTACGTC. Amino acid sequence: CSVEPQSGEQYV.